This T cell receptor beta chain was obtained from a study of CD8 T cells in ankylosing spondylitis. Whole-study results and caveats: CD8+ cells made up the disease-linked clones, which were relatively rare in peripheral blood. Researchers reportedly found disease-linked clones significantly enriched in matched ankylosing spondylitis synovial fluid. Seemingly distinctive of ankylosing spondylitis blood was a TCR beta motif formed by eight highly homologous variants.

Germline CDR1 reads SGDLS; CDR2 reads YYNGEE. The CDR3 loop spans 13 amino acids. Trimming shortened V by 4 bases and J by 6 bases, and 11 bases separated the two germline ends. This clonotype came up many times. What it binds is not known. In making TCR beta libraries, quantitative 5'-RACE with molecular barcodes was used. Using its own MiXCR run on the 5' RACE reads, TCRdb lists one record per CDR3 protein. This repertoire shows about 220,000 distinct CDR3 sequences, more than 5.5% found once; its top ten account for 14%. This receptor was identified in a male donor with ankylosing spondylitis. This chain connects TRBV9 to TRBJ2-1, with D possibly being TRBD1 (6 bases). Sequencing was carried out using blood, either unsorted or a sorted T cell fraction (not recorded which). The DNA for the CDR3 is TGTGCCAGCAGCCTTGACAGGACCAATGAGCAGTTCTTC. Translation gives CASSLDRTNEQFF.